The T cell receptor beta chain under discussion was sequenced for a study of blood T cell repertoires in COVID-19. The germline CDR1 and CDR2 sequences are SNHLY and FYNNEI. The CDR3 consists of 16 residues. V lost 1 base to trimming and J lost 2 bases; unmatched junction nucleotides: 7. Using immunoSEQ multiplex PCR, the repertoire was profiled, and TCRdb retains in-frame clones only, with some absent. Altogether 300,000 or so clones are present, 75% to 95% being singletons, with the ten largest covering 1.1%. The receptor was derived from a woman in her twenties or thirties who had recovered from COVID-19. The specimen was PBMCs or T cells enriched from blood (not recorded which). This rearrangement joins TRBV2 to TRBJ2-7, with 8 bases matching TRBD2. CDR3 loop: CASSEVATSVTYEQYF. The DNA of the CDR3 is TGTGCCAGCAGTGAAGTCGCGACTAGCGTAACCTACGAGCAGTACTTC.